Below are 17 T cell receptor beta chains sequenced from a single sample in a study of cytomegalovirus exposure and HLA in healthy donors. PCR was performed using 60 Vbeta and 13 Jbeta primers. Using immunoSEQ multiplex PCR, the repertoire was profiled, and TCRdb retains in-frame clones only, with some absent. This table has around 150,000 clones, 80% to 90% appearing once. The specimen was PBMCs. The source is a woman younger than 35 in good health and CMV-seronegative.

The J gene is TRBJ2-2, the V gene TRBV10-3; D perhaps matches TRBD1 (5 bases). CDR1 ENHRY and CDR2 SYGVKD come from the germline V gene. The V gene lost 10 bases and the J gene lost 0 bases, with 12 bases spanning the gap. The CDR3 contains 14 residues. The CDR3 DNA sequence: TGTGCCACCGCCGACAGCGCGAACACCGGGGAGCTGTTTTTT. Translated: CATADSANTGELFF.

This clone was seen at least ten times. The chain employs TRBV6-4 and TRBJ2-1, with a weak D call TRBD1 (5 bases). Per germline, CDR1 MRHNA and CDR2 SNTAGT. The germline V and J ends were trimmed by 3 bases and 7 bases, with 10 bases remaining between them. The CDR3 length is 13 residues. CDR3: CASSEGARNEQFF. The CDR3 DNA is TGTGCCAGCAGTGAAGGGGCAAGGAATGAGCAGTTCTTC.

In DNA form, the CDR3 reads TGTGCCAGTAGTAGGGGGCCCCAAGGAGTCAACTATGGCTACACCTTC. Protein: CASSRGPQGVNYGYTF. The V call is TRBV19, the J call TRBJ1-2, with D possibly matching TRBD1 (6 bases). Germline V lookup: CDR1 LNHDA, CDR2 SQIVND (reference sequence). The ends were cut back, 4 bases at V and 2 bases at J, with 17 bases in the middle. CDR3 length: 16 residues. Full variable domain (remainder filled in from reference TRBV19 and TRBJ1-2): DGGITQSPKYLFRKEGQNVTLSCEQNLNHDAMYWYRQDPGQGLRLIYYSQIVNDFQKGDIAEGYSVSREKKESFPLTVTSAQKNPTAFYLCASSRGPQGVNYGYTFGSGTRLTVV.

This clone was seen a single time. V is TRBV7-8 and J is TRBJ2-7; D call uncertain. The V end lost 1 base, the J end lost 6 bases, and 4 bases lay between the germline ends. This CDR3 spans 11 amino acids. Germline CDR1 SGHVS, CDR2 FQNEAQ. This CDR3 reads CASSLDFEQYF. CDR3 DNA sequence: TGTGCCAGCAGCTTAGACTTCGAGCAGTACTTC.

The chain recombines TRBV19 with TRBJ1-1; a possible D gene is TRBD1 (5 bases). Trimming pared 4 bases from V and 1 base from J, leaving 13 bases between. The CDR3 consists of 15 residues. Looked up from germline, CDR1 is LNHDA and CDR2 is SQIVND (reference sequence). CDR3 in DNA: TGTGCCAGTAGTAAGGGCGGGACTTCGAACACTGAAGCTTTCTTT. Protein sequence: CASSKGGTSNTEAFF.

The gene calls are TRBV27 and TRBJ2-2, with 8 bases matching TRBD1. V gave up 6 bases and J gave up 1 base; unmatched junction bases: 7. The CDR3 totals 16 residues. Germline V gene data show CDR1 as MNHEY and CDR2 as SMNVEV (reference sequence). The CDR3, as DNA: TGTGCCAGCAGCTTCGTGGACAGGGTGAACACCGGGGAGCTGTTTTTT. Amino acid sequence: CASSFVDRVNTGELFF.

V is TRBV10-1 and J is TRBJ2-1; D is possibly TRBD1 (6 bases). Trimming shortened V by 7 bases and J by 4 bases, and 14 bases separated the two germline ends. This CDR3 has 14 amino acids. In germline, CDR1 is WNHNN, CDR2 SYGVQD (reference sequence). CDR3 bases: TGCGCCAGCATACGGCAGGGGAATTACAATGAGCAGTTCTTC. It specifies CASIRQGNYNEQFF.

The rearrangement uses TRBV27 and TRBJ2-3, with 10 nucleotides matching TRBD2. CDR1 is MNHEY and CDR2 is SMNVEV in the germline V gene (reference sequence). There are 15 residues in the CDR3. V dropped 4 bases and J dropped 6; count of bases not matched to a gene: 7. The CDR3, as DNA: TGTGCCAGCAGTTGGGTAGCGGGGGGCCGGGATACGCAGTATTTT. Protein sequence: CASSWVAGGRDTQYF.

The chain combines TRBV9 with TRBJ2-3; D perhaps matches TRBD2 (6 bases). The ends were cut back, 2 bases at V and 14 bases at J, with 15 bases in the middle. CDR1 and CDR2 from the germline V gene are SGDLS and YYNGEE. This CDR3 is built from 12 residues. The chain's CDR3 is CASSVSGLFLYF. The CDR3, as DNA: TGTGCCAGCAGCGTTTCGGGACTCTTTTTGTATTTT.

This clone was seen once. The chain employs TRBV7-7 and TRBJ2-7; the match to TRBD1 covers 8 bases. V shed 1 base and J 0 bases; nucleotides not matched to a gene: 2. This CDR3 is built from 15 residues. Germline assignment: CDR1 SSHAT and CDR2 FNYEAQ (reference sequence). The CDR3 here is CASSLGTGGSYEQYF. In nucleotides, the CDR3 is TGTGCCAGCAGCTTAGGAACAGGGGGCTCCTACGAGCAGTACTTC.

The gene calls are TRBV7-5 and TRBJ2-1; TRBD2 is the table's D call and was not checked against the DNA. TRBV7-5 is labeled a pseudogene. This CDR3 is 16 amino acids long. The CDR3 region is CARSLGLAGGYNEQFF. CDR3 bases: TGTGCCAGAAGCTTAGGGCTAGCGGGAGGTTACAATGAGCAGTTCTTC.

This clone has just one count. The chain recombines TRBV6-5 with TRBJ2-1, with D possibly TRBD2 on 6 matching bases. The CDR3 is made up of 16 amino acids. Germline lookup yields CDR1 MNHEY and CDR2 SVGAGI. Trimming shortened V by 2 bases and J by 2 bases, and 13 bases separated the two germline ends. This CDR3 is CASSYSPSDTYNEQFF. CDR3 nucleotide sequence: TGTGCCAGCAGTTACAGTCCTAGCGACACCTACAATGAGCAGTTCTTC.

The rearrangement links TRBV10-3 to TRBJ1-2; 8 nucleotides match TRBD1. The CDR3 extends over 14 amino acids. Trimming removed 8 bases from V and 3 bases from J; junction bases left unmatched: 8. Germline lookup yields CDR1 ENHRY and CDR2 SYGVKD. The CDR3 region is CAIQRAGGDYGYTF. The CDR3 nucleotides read TGTGCCATCCAAAGGGCAGGGGGCGACTATGGCTACACCTTC.

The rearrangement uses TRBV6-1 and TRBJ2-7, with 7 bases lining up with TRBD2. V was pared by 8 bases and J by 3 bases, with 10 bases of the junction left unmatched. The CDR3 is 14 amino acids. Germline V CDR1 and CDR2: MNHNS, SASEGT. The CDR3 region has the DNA TGTGCCAGCCCCCCCCGGGGAGGGAACTACGAGCAGTACTTC. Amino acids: CASPPRGGNYEQYF.

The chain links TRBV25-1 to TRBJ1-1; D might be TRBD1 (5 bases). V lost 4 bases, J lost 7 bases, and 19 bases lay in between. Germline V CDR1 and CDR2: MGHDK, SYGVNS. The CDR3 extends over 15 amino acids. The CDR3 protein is CASSAVWLQGLEAFF. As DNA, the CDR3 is TGTGCCAGCAGTGCAGTCTGGTTGCAGGGCCTTGAAGCTTTCTTT. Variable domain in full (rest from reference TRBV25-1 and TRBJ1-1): EADIYQTPRYLVIGTGKKITLECSQTMGHDKMYWYQQDPGMELHLIHYSYGVNSTEKGDLSSESTVSRIRTEHFPLTLESARPSHTSQYLCASSAVWLQGLEAFFGQGTRLTVV.

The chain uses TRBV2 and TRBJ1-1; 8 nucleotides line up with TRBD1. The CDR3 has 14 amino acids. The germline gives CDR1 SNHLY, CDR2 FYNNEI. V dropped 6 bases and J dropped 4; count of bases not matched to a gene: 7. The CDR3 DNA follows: TGTGCCAGCAGCACCGGACAGGGTCGCACTGAAGCTTTCTTT. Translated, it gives CASSTGQGRTEAFF.

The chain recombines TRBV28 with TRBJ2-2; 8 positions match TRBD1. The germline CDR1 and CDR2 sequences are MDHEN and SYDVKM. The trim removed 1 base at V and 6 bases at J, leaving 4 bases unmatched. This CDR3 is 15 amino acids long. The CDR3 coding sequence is TGTGCCAGCAGTTTATCAGGGGGCAGCGCCGGGGAGCTGTTTTTT. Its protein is CASSLSGGSAGELFF.